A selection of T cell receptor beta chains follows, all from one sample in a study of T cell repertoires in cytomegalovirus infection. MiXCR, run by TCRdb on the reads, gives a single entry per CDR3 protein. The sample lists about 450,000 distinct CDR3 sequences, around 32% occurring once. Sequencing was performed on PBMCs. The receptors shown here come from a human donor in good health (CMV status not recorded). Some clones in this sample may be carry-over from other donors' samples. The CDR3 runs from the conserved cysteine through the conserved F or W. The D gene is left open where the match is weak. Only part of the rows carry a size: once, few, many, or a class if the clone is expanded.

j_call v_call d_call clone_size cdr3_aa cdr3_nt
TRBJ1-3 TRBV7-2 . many CASSLRSVGSGNTIYF TGTGCCAGCAGCTTACGTTCGGTCGGCTCTGGAAACACCATATATTTT
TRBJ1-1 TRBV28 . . CASSPSGGGVSEAFF TGTGCCAGCAGTCCTTCGGGCGGCGGCGTATCTGAAGCTTTCTTT
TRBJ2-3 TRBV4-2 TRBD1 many CASSQARTGGPTDTQYF TGTGCCAGCAGCCAAGCCAGGACAGGGGGCCCCACAGATACGCAGTATTTT
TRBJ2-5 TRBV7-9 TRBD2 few CASSRIAGFQETQYF TGTGCCAGCAGCCGCATAGCGGGGTTTCAAGAGACCCAGTACTTC
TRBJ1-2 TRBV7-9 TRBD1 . CASSLARLDREKGYGYTF TGTGCCAGCAGCTTAGCGCGTCTGGACAGGGAAAAAGGCTATGGCTACACCTTC
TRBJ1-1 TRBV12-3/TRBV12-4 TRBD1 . CASSQPTGQMNTEAFF TGTGCCAGCAGTCAACCGACAGGGCAGATGAACACTGAAGCTTTCTTT
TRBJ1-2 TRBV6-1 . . CGSSTTGKSNYGYTF TGTGGCAGCAGTACCACAGGGAAAAGTAACTATGGCTACACCTTC
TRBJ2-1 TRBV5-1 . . CASSLESGRTYEQFF TGCGCCAGCAGCTTGGAATCAGGGAGGACCTATGAGCAGTTCTTC
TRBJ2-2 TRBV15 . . CATSREGNPGELFF TGTGCCACCAGCAGAGAAGGGAACCCCGGGGAGCTGTTTTTT
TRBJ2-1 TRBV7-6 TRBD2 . CASTTTSGGYNEQFF TGTGCCAGCACCACTACTAGCGGGGGGTACAATGAGCAGTTCTTC
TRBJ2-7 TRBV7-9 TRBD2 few CASSSLAGGLYEQYF TGTGCCAGCAGCTCTCTAGCGGGGGGGCTTTACGAGCAGTACTTC
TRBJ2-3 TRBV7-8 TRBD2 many CASSLRLAEQTDTQYF TGTGCCAGCAGCTTACGACTAGCGGAGCAAACAGATACGCAGTATTTT
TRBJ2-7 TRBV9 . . CASSVGTATYEQYF TGTGCCAGCAGCGTAGGGACGGCGACCTACGAGCAGTACTTC
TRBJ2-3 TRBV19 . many CASSQRTLTDTQYF TGTGCCAGTAGCCAGCGGACCCTCACAGATACGCAGTATTTT
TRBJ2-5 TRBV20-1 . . CSARGLGHNQETQYF TGCAGTGCTAGAGGCTTGGGGCATAACCAAGAGACCCAGTACTTC
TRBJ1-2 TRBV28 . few CASTFSSGYTF TGTGCCAGCACTTTTAGTTCTGGCTACACCTTC
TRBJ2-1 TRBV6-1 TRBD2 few CASNYGGGLGNEQFF TGTGCCAGCAACTACGGGGGGGGGCTGGGCAATGAGCAGTTCTTC
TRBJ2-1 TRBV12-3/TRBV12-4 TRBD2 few CASSPGTSGPYGEQFF TGTGCCAGCAGCCCCGGGACTAGCGGCCCTTACGGTGAGCAGTTCTTC
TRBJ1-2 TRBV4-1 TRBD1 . CANSQGPNRGVDGYTF TGCGCCAACAGCCAAGGACCAAACAGGGGGGTAGACGGCTACACCTTC
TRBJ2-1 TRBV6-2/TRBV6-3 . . CASSSGSSNEQFF TGTGCCAGCAGCTCCGGGTCCTCCAATGAGCAGTTCTTC
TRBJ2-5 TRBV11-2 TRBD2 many CASSTGTIAGAKETQYF TGTGCCAGCAGCACAGGGACCATAGCGGGGGCTAAGGAGACCCAGTACTTC
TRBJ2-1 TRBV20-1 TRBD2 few CSANRLAGRDNEQFF TGCAGTGCTAACCGACTAGCGGGGCGAGACAATGAGCAGTTCTTC
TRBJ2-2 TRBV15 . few CATSIHQGSNTGELFF TGTGCCACCAGCATACACCAGGGTTCGAACACCGGGGAGCTGTTTTTT
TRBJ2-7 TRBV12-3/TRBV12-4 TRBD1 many CASSLEQGVLYF TGTGCCAGCAGTTTAGAACAGGGGGTTCTGTACTTC
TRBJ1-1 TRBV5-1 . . CASSLEVRMNTEAFF TGCGCCAGCAGCTTGGAAGTCCGCATGAACACTGAAGCTTTCTTT
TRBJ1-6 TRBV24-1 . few CATSDSPLGPLHF TGTGCCACCAGTGATTCCCCCTTGGGACCCCTCCACTTT
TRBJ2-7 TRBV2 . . CASSSGQPQYF TGTGCCAGCAGTTCCGGGCAGCCGCAGTACTTC
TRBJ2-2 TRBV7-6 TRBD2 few CASSLSPREVAGELFF TGTGCCAGCAGCTTGTCCCCCCGGGAGGTTGCCGGGGAGCTGTTTTTT
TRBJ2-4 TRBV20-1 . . CSAPPTKGAKNIQYF TGCAGTGCTCCCCCCACCAAGGGAGCCAAAAACATTCAGTACTTC
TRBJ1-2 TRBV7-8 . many CASSSQGLPNYGYTF TGTGCCAGCAGCTCGCAGGGTCTTCCTAACTATGGCTACACCTTC
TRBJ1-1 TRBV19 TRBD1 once CASRPDGGQAGEAFF TGTGCCAGTAGGCCAGATGGTGGACAGGCTGGTGAAGCTTTCTTT
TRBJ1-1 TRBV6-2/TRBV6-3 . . CASIRELRAPSHTEALF TGTGCCAGCATCCGAGAGTTGAGGGCTCCGAGCCACACTGAAGCTTTATTT
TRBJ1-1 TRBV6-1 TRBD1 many CASKLGTATMNTEAFF TGTGCCAGCAAGCTAGGGACAGCTACCATGAACACTGAAGCTTTCTTT
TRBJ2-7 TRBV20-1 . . CSARGGYEQYF TGCAGTGCTAGAGGGGGCTACGAGCAGTACTTC
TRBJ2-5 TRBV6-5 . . CASRRTAGLQETQYF TGTGCCAGCAGACGCACCGCCGGACTCCAAGAGACCCAGTACTTC
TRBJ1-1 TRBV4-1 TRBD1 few CASSQVQGTTEAFF TGCGCCAGCAGCCAAGTACAGGGGACCACTGAAGCTTTCTTT
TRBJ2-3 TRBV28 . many CASSLGGVDTQYF TGTGCCAGCAGTTTAGGAGGAGTAGATACGCAGTATTTT
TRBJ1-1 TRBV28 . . CASSFAPRAGRTEAFF TGTGCCAGCAGTTTTGCCCCGAGGGCAGGGAGGACTGAAGCTTTCTTT
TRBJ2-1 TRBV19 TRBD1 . CASSIFWTGDNEQFF TGTGCCAGTAGTATTTTTTGGACAGGGGACAATGAGCAGTTCTTC
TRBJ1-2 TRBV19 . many CASSIDNYGYTF TGTGCCAGCAGTATAGATAACTATGGCTACACCTTC
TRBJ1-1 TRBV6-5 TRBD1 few CASSPPGRGPSEAFF TGTGCCAGCAGCCCTCCGGGCAGGGGGCCCTCGGAAGCTTTCTTT
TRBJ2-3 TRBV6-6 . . CASSPRLEVGTDTQYF TGTGCCAGCAGCCCGCGGCTGGAAGTCGGCACAGATACGCAGTATTTT
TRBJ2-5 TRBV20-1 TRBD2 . CSAPPMSAGGRVETQYF TGCAGTGCCCCGCCGATGAGTGCGGGGGGGCGCGTAGAGACCCAGTACTTC
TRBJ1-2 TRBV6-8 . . CASSYSWGLNYGYTF TGTGCCAGCAGTTACTCTTGGGGGCTCAACTATGGCTACACCTTC
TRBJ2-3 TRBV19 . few CAIAEGPTDTQYF TGTGCCATTGCGGAGGGGCCCACAGATACGCAGTATTTT
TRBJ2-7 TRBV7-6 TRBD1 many CASSPYRGPPYEQYF TGTGCCAGCAGCCCGTACAGGGGACCCCCCTACGAGCAGTACTTC
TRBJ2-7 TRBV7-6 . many CASSPPGRPHEQYF TGTGCCAGCAGCCCACCGGGACGGCCCCACGAGCAGTACTTC
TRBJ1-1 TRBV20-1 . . CSARDRTEDEAFF TGCAGTGCTAGGGACAGAACGGAGGATGAAGCTTTCTTT
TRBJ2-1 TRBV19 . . CASSILGAGANEQFF TGTGCCAGTAGTATTTTAGGGGCGGGGGCTAATGAGCAGTTCTTC